This TCR beta chain is drawn from a study of early T cells in non-severe SARS-CoV-2 infection. TCRdb redid the calling of the 5' RACE reads with MiXCR, one entry per CDR3 protein. The sample records about 50,000 distinct CDR3 sequences, 9.3% being singletons. The CDR3 is made up of 15 amino acids. V trimming: 0 bases; J trimming: 3 bases; junction bases outside the gene matches: 3. Germline CDR1 reads ENHRY; CDR2 reads SYGVKD. This clonotype was observed many times. This receptor was identified in an adult who was a healthcare worker with PCR-confirmed SARS-CoV-2 infection or an uninfected control (not recorded which). V and J are TRBV10-3 and TRBJ2-7, with 9 positions matching TRBD1. The sample comprised whole blood. The DNA for the CDR3 is TGTGCCATCAGTGAGTCGGAGACAGGGGGCTACGAGCAGTACTTC. This codes for CAISESETGGYEQYF.